This T cell receptor (beta chain) was identified in a study of blood T cell repertoires in COVID-19. Study summary: Researchers got acute and convalescent COVID-19 samples from the United States, Italy and Spain. Nucleic acid was either cDNA or gDNA, and it came from T cells, B-cell-depleted T cells, or PBMCs.

How the authors handled the data: It was from reference gene primer amplification that nucleated cell counts were estimated. Measured with immunoSEQ multiplex PCR; TCRdb has only the in-frame clones, and not every one. D and trimming were read from the DNA, whereas the V and J calls and clone size are those reported in that table. The table records some 150,000 clones, approximately 87% of them present only once. This clone has just one count. With 1 base clipped from V and 4 bases from J, the junction kept 13 bases outside the gene matches. The CDR3 extends over 19 amino acids. The germline gives CDR1 SGHVS, CDR2 FQNEAQ.

The sample was peripheral blood. The source is a woman between 50 and 59 years old with active or convalescent COVID-19. The gene calls are TRBV7-8 and TRBJ2-6; the match to TRBD1 covers 7 bases. The chain's CDR3 is CASSLEGARNPWGANVLTF. The CDR3 region has the DNA TGTGCCAGCAGCTTAGAGGGGGCGCGAAATCCTTGGGGGGCCAACGTCCTGACTTTC. Looking up the rest from reference TRBV7-8 and TRBJ2-6 gives the full variable domain: GAGVSQSPRYKVAKRGQDVALRCDPISGHVSLFWYQQALGQGPEFLTYFQNEAQLDKSGLPSDRFFAERPEGSVSTLKIQRTQQEDSAVYLCASSLEGARNPWGANVLTFGAGSRLTVL.